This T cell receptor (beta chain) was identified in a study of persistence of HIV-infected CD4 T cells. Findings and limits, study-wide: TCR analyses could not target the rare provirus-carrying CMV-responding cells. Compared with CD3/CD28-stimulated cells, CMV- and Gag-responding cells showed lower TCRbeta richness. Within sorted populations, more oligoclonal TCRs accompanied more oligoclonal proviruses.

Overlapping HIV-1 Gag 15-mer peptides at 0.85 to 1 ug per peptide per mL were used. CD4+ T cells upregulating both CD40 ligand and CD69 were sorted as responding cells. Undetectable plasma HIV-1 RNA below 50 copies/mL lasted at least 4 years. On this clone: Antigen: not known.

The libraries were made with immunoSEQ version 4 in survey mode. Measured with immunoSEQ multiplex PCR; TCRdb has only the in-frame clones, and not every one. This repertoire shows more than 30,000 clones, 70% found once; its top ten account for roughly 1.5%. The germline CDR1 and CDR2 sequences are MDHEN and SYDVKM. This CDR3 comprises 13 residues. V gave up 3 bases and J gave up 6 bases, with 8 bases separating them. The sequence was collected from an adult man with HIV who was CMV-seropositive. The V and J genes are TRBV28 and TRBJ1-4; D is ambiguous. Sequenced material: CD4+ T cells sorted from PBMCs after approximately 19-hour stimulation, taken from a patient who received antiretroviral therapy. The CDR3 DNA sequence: TGTGCCAGCAGTTTGGGATGGGATGAAAAACTGTTTTTT. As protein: CASSLGWDEKLFF.